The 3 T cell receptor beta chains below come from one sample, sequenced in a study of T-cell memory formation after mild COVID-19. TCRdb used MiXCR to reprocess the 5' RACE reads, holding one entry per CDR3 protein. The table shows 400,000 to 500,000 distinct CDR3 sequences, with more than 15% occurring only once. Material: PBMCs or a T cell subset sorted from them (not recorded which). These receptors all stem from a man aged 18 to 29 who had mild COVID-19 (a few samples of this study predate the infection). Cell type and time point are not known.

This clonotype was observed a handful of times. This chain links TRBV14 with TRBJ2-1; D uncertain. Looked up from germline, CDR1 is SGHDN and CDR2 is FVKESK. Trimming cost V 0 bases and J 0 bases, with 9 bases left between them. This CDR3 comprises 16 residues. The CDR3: CASSQEEFSSYNEQFF. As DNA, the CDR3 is TGTGCCAGCAGCCAAGAGGAGTTCAGCTCCTACAATGAGCAGTTCTTC.

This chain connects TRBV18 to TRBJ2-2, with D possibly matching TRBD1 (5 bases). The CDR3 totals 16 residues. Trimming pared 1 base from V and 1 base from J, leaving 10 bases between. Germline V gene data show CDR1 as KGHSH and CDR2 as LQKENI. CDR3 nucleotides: TGTGCCAGCTCACCACGTAGCCAGGGGAACACCGGGGAGCTGTTTTTT. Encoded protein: CASSPRSQGNTGELFF. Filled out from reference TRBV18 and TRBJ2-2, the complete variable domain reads NAGVMQNPRHLVRRRGQEARLRCSPMKGHSHVYWYRQLPEEGLKFMVYLQKENIIDESGMPKERFSAEFPKEGPSILRIQQVVRGDSAAYFCASSPRSQGNTGELFFGEGSRLTVL.

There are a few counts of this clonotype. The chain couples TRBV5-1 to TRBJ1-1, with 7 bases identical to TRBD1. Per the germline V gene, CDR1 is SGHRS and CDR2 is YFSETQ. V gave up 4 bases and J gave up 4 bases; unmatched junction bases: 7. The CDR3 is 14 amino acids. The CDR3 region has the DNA TGCGCCAGCAGCAGGGGGCCCTTCGGCACTGAAGCTTTCTTT. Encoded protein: CASSRGPFGTEAFF.